The next 32 T cell receptor beta chains were all read from a single sample in a study of cytomegalovirus exposure and HLA in healthy donors. The PCR contained 60 Vbeta and 13 Jbeta primers. Using immunoSEQ multiplex PCR, the repertoire was profiled, and TCRdb retains in-frame clones only, with some absent. The table shows some 66,000 clones, with 75% occurring only once. Sequencing was carried out using PBMCs. The origin of the receptors is a man in his sixties in good health and CMV-seropositive.

The chain employs TRBV4-1 and TRBJ2-1, with 7 bases fitting TRBD2. Trimming at V came to 6 bases and at J to 7 bases, leaving 3 bases not matched to a gene. The CDR3 runs to 12 residues. The germline CDR1 and CDR2 sequences are MGHRA and YSYEKL. The CDR3 loop is CASSWGGNEQFF. CDR3 coding DNA: TGCGCCAGCAGTTGGGGGGGGAATGAGCAGTTCTTC.

CDR3 in amino acids: CASSLGQASSAQYF. For the CDR3, the DNA is TGTGCCAGCAGCTTGGGACAGGCCTCATCGGCGCAGTATTTT. The chain has TRBV11-3 and TRBJ2-3; 8 bases line up with TRBD1. With V trimmed by 3 bases and J by 10 bases, 9 bases remained unmatched. Germline lookup yields CDR1 SGHNT and CDR2 YENEEA. The CDR3 covers 14 residues.

The V and J genes are TRBV18 and TRBJ2-6; possibly TRBD1 for D (5 bases). This CDR3 contains 18 residues. Per germline, CDR1 KGHSH and CDR2 LQKENI. V lost 3 bases and J 0 bases, leaving 15 bases between the germline ends. The CDR3 region is CASSPGQVRASGANVLTF. The CDR3 DNA follows: TGTGCCAGCTCACCGGGGCAGGTTAGGGCCTCTGGGGCCAACGTCCTGACTTTC.

V is TRBV4-2 and J is TRBJ1-5; tentatively, D is TRBD1 (5 bases). CDR1 and CDR2 from the germline V gene are LGHNA and YNFKEQ. Trimming took 0 bases from V and 1 from J, leaving 10 bases between them. This CDR3 comprises 16 residues. The CDR3 DNA sequence: TGTGCCAGCAGCCAAGACCCGGACATCAGCAATCAGCCCCAGCATTTT. It yields the protein CASSQDPDISNQPQHF.

There are a few counts of this clone. This chain links TRBV5-4 with TRBJ1-1; D is uncertain. CDR1 and CDR2 (germline): SGHNT, YYREEE (reference sequence). The CDR3 has 11 residues. With 0 bases removed from V and 6 bases from J, the gap between germline ends came to 3 bases. The CDR3 bases are TGTGCCAGCAGCTTGGCCGCTGAAGCTTTCTTT. Protein: CASSLAAEAFF.

The V and J genes are TRBV5-1 and TRBJ2-3; perhaps TRBD1 as D (6 bases). With 9 bases removed from V and 2 bases from J, the gap between germline ends came to 22 bases. The CDR3 runs to 16 residues. Germline-derived CDR1 and CDR2 are SGHRS and YFSETQ. CDR3 in amino acids: CANSNLDRRPTDTQYF. CDR3 coding DNA: TGCGCCAACTCAAACTTAGACAGGCGACCCACAGATACGCAGTATTTT.

This rearrangement joins TRBV7-2 to TRBJ2-5; no firm D call. The CDR3 has 14 residues. V lost 5 bases to trimming and J lost 3 bases, with 13 bases between them. Germline V gene lookup returns CDR1 SGHTA and CDR2 FQGNSA. The CDR3 DNA follows: TGTGCCAGCAGCCTTTTGTGGGCAGAAGAGACCCAGTACTTC. Protein: CASSLLWAEETQYF.

The rearrangement joins TRBV5-1 to TRBJ2-1, with 8 bases lining up with TRBD2. CDR3 length equals 15 residues. After removal of 0 bases from V and 7 bases from J, the junction contained 6 bases not matched to a gene. CDR1 and CDR2 from the germline V gene are SGHRS and YFSETQ. CDR3 amino acids: CASSLDGGGINEQFF. The CDR3 DNA reads TGCGCCAGCAGCTTGGACGGCGGGGGGATTAATGAGCAGTTCTTC.

The chain uses TRBV12-2 and TRBJ2-7; no check of the table's D call, TRBD1, against the DNA was made. TRBV12-2 is listed as a pseudogene. The CDR3 runs to 14 residues. The CDR3 sequence: CASRTWTVSYEQYF. DNA for the CDR3: TGTGCAAGTCGCACCTGGACAGTTAGCTACGAGCAGTACTTC.

The V gene is TRBV18, the J gene TRBJ2-1, with 11 bases matching TRBD2. The CDR3 loop spans 17 amino acids. J was trimmed by 3 bases and V by 3 bases; bases with no gene match: 7. Germline CDR1 is KGHSH and CDR2 is LQKENI. This chain's CDR3 is CASSPRGGLAGYNEQFF. The CDR3 bases are TGTGCCAGCTCACCCAGAGGCGGACTAGCGGGCTACAATGAGCAGTTCTTC.

The chain joins TRBV2 to TRBJ1-1; 9 bases align to TRBD1. CDR3 length: 15 amino acids. Germline values: CDR1 SNHLY, CDR2 FYNNEI. The ends lost 10 bases at V and 7 bases at J; junction bases unmatched: 16. The CDR3 DNA reads TGTGCCACCCCTCTCCCGGGACAGGGCCCGGGTGAAGCTTTCTTT. This gives the protein CATPLPGQGPGEAFF.

This clone has only one observation. The chain carries TRBV21-1 and TRBJ2-1; TRBD2, as called in the table, went unchecked against the DNA. TRBV21-1 is listed as a pseudogene. The CDR3 consists of 17 residues. CDR3 residues: CASSKASGGSSYNEQFF. CDR3 bases: TGTGCCAGCAGCAAGGCTAGCGGGGGTTCTTCCTACAATGAGCAGTTCTTC.

This chain uses TRBV19 with TRBJ1-2; D is unclear. V dropped 0 bases and J dropped 6 bases, with 26 bases sitting between them. The germline V gene encodes CDR1 LNHDA and CDR2 SQIVND (reference sequence). The CDR3 is 19 amino acids. CDR3 sequence (DNA): TGTGCCAGTAGTATAGATGGGAGGATCCCCAACGCCGATGTGAATGGCTACACCTTC. The encoded protein is CASSIDGRIPNADVNGYTF.

The rearrangement uses TRBV2 and TRBJ1-1; 9 bases are a match to TRBD1. Germline V gives CDR1 SNHLY, CDR2 FYNNEI. J was trimmed by 4 bases and V by 8 bases; bases with no gene match: 8. The CDR3 has 14 amino acids. CDR3 in DNA: TGTGCCAGCGGGATACAGGGGGCAGGCACTGAAGCTTTCTTT. It specifies CASGIQGAGTEAFF.

The chain employs TRBV7-9 and TRBJ2-3; TRBD2 aligns across 8 bases. The CDR3 covers 15 residues. Germline V gene sequence: CDR1 SEHNR, CDR2 FQNEAQ (reference sequence). V lost 4 bases to trimming and J lost 1 base; unmatched junction nucleotides: 4. CDR3 bases: TGTGCCAGCAGCTCGGGAGGGACTGGCACAGATACGCAGTATTTT. Translation: CASSSGGTGTDTQYF.

The CDR3 bases are TGTGCCTCCAGGGAAAATAAGGAGACAGTCTACGAGCAGTACTTC. As protein: CASRENKETVYEQYF. The gene calls are TRBV27 and TRBJ2-7, with a possible D match to TRBD1 (5 bases). The CDR3 has 15 amino acids. The germline V gene has CDR1 MNHEY and CDR2 SMNVEV (reference sequence). V dropped 11 bases and J dropped 3 bases, with 23 bases sitting between them.

The gene calls are TRBV7-6 and TRBJ1-4, with 9 bases identical to TRBD1. After removal of 5 bases from V and 8 bases from J, the junction contained 12 bases not matched to a gene. The CDR3 extends over 16 amino acids. CDR1 SGHVS and CDR2 FNYEAQ come from the germline V gene. The chain's CDR3 is CASSGRRTGDREKLFF. CDR3 coding DNA: TGTGCCAGCAGCGGACGCCGGACAGGGGATCGGGAAAAACTGTTTTTT.

This chain joins TRBV6-6 and TRBJ2-5; 8 nucleotides line up with TRBD1. CDR3 size: 16 residues. Germline V CDR1 and CDR2: MNHNY, SVGAGI (reference sequence). Germline trimming cut 6 bases from V and 0 bases from J; bases unmatched to any gene: 9. The DNA for the CDR3 is TGTGCCAGCAGGACTTTACAGGGGGTCTACCAAGAGACCCAGTACTTC. Translation: CASRTLQGVYQETQYF.

This clone occurred a few times. At one end the junction does not follow the germline gene, possibly because of a read error. The rearrangement links TRBV10-3 to TRBJ1-2, with D perhaps TRBD1 (6 bases). The CDR3 totals 14 residues. Germline V gene data show CDR1 as ENHRY and CDR2 as SYGVKD. The CDR3 DNA is TGTGCCAGCAGTTACTCGTTCCAGGGGTATGGCTACACCTTC. Encoded protein: CASSYSFQGYGYTF.

This clone has a handful of counts. The gene calls are TRBV10-3 and TRBJ2-7; 12 bases map to TRBD1. CDR1 ENHRY and CDR2 SYGVKD come from the germline V gene. Losses at the gene ends were 6 bases for V and 4 bases for J; bases not matched to a gene: 7. The CDR3 spans 15 residues. Here the CDR3 reads CAIRPMGQGAYEQYF. The DNA of the CDR3 is TGTGCCATCAGGCCCATGGGACAGGGGGCATACGAGCAGTACTTC.

The chain has TRBV5-4 and TRBJ2-6; weak D call: TRBD1 (6 bases). Germline lookup yields CDR1 SGHNT and CDR2 YYREEE (reference sequence). Deletions cut 2 bases from V and 2 bases from J, with 8 bases between. This CDR3 contains 15 residues. CDR3 in amino acids: CASSFTGPGANVLTF. Here the CDR3 DNA reads TGTGCCAGCAGCTTCACAGGGCCTGGGGCCAACGTCCTGACTTTC.

V and J are TRBV25-1 and TRBJ2-1, with unresolved D. Trimming took off 8 bases at V and 4 bases at J, with 9 bases between the two ends. The CDR3 loop spans 12 amino acids. Germline values: CDR1 MGHDK, CDR2 SYGVNS. The CDR3 bases are TGTGCCAGCCAGGAAACTTACAATGAGCAGTTCTTC. It specifies CASQETYNEQFF.

The chain employs TRBV7-9 and TRBJ2-1; D is possibly TRBD2 (6 bases). V was trimmed by 5 bases and J by 7 bases, leaving 30 bases between them. Germline CDR1 is SEHNR and CDR2 is FQNEAQ (reference sequence). The CDR3 is 19 residues long. In nucleotides, the CDR3 is TGTGCCAGCAGCCCTGGGGGGATGAGGGTGCTTGATTTTTATAATGAGCAGTTCTTC. Its protein is CASSPGGMRVLDFYNEQFF.

V gene TRBV27 combines with J gene TRBJ2-1; 11 bases line up with TRBD2. CDR1 MNHEY and CDR2 SMNVEV come from the germline V gene (reference sequence). The CDR3 extends over 15 amino acids. The V segment lost 4 bases and the J segment 10 bases; nucleotides outside the gene matches: 9. The CDR3 DNA is TGTGCCAGCAGTTCCTTACTAGCGGGAGTACGAGAGCAGTTCTTC. Its protein is CASSSLLAGVREQFF.

This clone turned up a few times. CDR3: CASSRLAEQETQYF. The CDR3 DNA is TGTGCCAGCAGCCGACTAGCGGAGCAAGAGACCCAGTACTTC. The chain recombines TRBV7-9 with TRBJ2-5; 9 positions agree with TRBD2. The length of the CDR3 is 14 residues. V gave up 5 bases and J gave up 2 bases; unmatched junction bases: 3. The germline CDR1 and CDR2 sequences are SEHNR and FQNEAQ (reference sequence). The whole variable domain, remainder taken from reference TRBV7-9 and TRBJ2-5, is DTGVSQNPRHKITKRGQNVTFRCDPISEHNRLYWYRQTLGQGPEFLTYFQNEAQLEKSRLLSDRFSAERPKGSFSTLEIQRTEQGDSAMYLCASSRLAEQETQYFGPGTRLLVL.

This clone was seen once. The chain uses TRBV5-1 and TRBJ1-1; D is uncertain. CDR3 size: 14 residues. V was shortened by 0 bases and J by 4 bases, with 10 bases between the two germline ends. Germline values: CDR1 SGHRS, CDR2 YFSETQ. CDR3: CASSLGGLVTEAFF. The CDR3 bases are TGCGCCAGCAGCTTGGGCGGACTTGTCACTGAAGCTTTCTTT.

V is TRBV10-3 and J is TRBJ1-5; 9 bases align to TRBD1. Germline values: CDR1 ENHRY, CDR2 SYGVKD. The CDR3 runs to 15 residues. Unmatched junction bases numbered 5, after V lost 6 bases and J lost 2 bases. CDR3 amino acids: CAISKGQGGNQPQHF. CDR3 coding DNA: TGTGCCATCAGCAAGGGACAGGGAGGCAATCAGCCCCAGCATTTT.

Here the CDR3 reads CASSWDINYGYTF. The CDR3 nucleotides read TGCGCCAGCAGCTGGGACATTAACTATGGCTACACCTTC. The chain links TRBV5-1 to TRBJ1-2; a possible D gene is TRBD1 (6 bases). Germline V gene data show CDR1 as SGHRS and CDR2 as YFSETQ. V was clipped by 3 bases and J by 1 base, with 7 bases between them. The CDR3 consists of 13 residues. Using reference TRBV5-1 and TRBJ1-2 for the parts outside the CDR3, the full variable domain is KAGVTQTPRYLIKTRGQQVTLSCSPISGHRSVSWYQQTPGQGLQFLFEYFSETQRNKGNFPGRFSGRQFSNSRSEMNVSTLELGDSALYLCASSWDINYGYTFGSGTRLTVV.

This clone was counted only a few times. The rearrangement uses TRBV9 and TRBJ1-6; D gene unclear. Germline loops: CDR1 SGDLS, CDR2 YYNGEE. CDR3 length: 14 amino acids. Trimming cost V 0 bases and J 10 bases, with 11 bases left between them. The CDR3 DNA reads TGTGCCAGCAGCGTAGGTGGCCGTAGCTCACCCCTCCACTTT. Translated: CASSVGGRSSPLHF.

The chain employs TRBV7-6 and TRBJ2-1; 7 bases line up with TRBD2. Germline loops: CDR1 SGHVS, CDR2 FNYEAQ. The CDR3 totals 15 residues. The junction had 8 bases not matched to a gene; V was cut back by 5 bases and J by 4 bases. CDR3 sequence: CASSPVASGYNEQFF. The CDR3 nucleotides are TGTGCCAGCAGCCCTGTGGCTAGCGGATACAATGAGCAGTTCTTC.

The chain is built from TRBV4-1 and TRBJ2-3, with a tentative D call TRBD2 (7 bases). The CDR3 is 18 residues long. Germline V gives CDR1 MGHRA, CDR2 YSYEKL. The ends were cut back, 3 bases at V and 4 bases at J, with 23 bases in the middle. The CDR3 here is CASSHIFRGGASADTQYF. CDR3 sequence (DNA): TGCGCCAGCAGCCATATCTTCAGGGGAGGGGCGAGCGCAGATACGCAGTATTTT.

This clone was seen a handful of times. The CDR3, as DNA: TGTGCCAGCACTCGGGACTATACAGATACGCAGTATTTT. Its protein product is CASTRDYTDTQYF. The V gene is TRBV6-5, the J gene TRBJ2-3; the match to TRBD2 covers 7 bases. The CDR3 spans 13 residues. V lost 7 bases, J lost 3 bases, and 4 bases stayed unmatched. Germline lookup yields CDR1 MNHEY and CDR2 SVGAGI.